This TCR beta chain comes out of a study of technical replicates of blood from a handful of donors. This CDR3 has 16 residues. CDR1 SGHRS and CDR2 YFSETQ come from the germline V gene. The V and J ends lost 4 bases and 0 bases, in that order; junction bases with no gene match: 5. The repertoire was sequenced with immunoSEQ multiplex PCR; TCRdb's copy has only in-frame clones and lacks some. Seen here are some 60,000 clones, less than 95% observed once, and the top ten hold under 3%. This chain connects TRBV5-1 to TRBJ1-4; 8 bases line up with TRBD1. This TCR was recovered from a human donor in good health. Some clones in this sample may be carry-over from other donors' samples. The specimen sequenced was PBMCs. CDR3 coding DNA: TGCGCCAGCAGCGGTGGACAGGGCCCAACTAATGAAAAACTGTTTTTT. This gives the protein CASSGGQGPTNEKLFF. Combining the CDR3 with reference TRBV5-1 and TRBJ1-4 gives the whole variable domain KAGVTQTPRYLIKTRGQQVTLSCSPISGHRSVSWYQQTPGQGLQFLFEYFSETQRNKGNFPGRFSGRQFSNSRSEMNVSTLELGDSALYLCASSGGQGPTNEKLFFGSGTQLSVL.